What follows are 12 T cell receptor beta chains derived from one specimen sequenced in a study of early T cells in non-severe SARS-CoV-2 infection. TCRdb re-derived calls from the 5' RACE reads in MiXCR, one entry per CDR3 protein. The sample shows around 52,000 distinct CDR3 sequences, about 6.2% of them seen only once. Material for sequencing was whole blood. These receptors all stem from an adult who was a healthcare worker with PCR-confirmed SARS-CoV-2 infection or an uninfected control (not recorded which).

This clonotype was found many times. The chain couples TRBV18 to TRBJ2-7; D gene ambiguous. This CDR3 is 13 amino acids long. V was cut by 0 bases and J by 4 bases, with 7 bases left in between. The germline V gene encodes CDR1 KGHSH and CDR2 LQKENI. The CDR3 here is CASSPPRGYEQYF. The CDR3 DNA sequence: TGTGCCAGCTCACCACCGAGAGGATACGAGCAGTACTTC.

In this sample, this clonotype turned up many times. CDR3 DNA: TGTGCCAGCAGTTTAAGGGCAGCCGAAGTCGCTGAAGCTTTCTTT. This translates into CASSLRAAEVAEAFF. The chain uses TRBV27 and TRBJ1-1; no definite D call. Germline lookup yields CDR1 MNHEY and CDR2 SMNVEV (reference sequence). Trimming removed 2 bases at V and 6 bases at J, with 16 bases between. The CDR3 extends over 15 amino acids.

There are many counts of this clonotype. The J gene is TRBJ1-1, the V gene TRBV7-2, with D unresolved. This CDR3 comprises 15 residues. V was pared by 1 base and J by 0 bases, with 9 bases between. Germline-derived CDR1 and CDR2 are SGHTA and FQGNSA. The DNA for the CDR3 is TGTGCCAGCAGCTTAGACGGAGGCATGAACACTGAAGCTTTCTTT. Translation gives CASSLDGGMNTEAFF.

This clonotype showed up many times. The V gene is TRBV27, the J gene TRBJ2-1, with D perhaps matching TRBD2 (6 bases). Trimming removed 6 bases from V and 0 bases from J, with 12 bases in between. The CDR3 runs to 15 residues. Germline values: CDR1 MNHEY, CDR2 SMNVEV (reference sequence). In nucleotides, the CDR3 is TGTGCCAGCAGCTCGGACGGGAGCTCCTACAATGAGCAGTTCTTC. This gives the protein CASSSDGSSYNEQFF.

This clonotype was seen just once. This rearrangement joins TRBV12-3 or TRBV12-4 to TRBJ2-1; possible D gene TRBD1, 6 bases. Trimming left V 10 bases short and J 6 bases short, with 13 bases between. The CDR3 runs to 12 residues. The DNA for the CDR3 is TGTGCCAACAATCGGGACACCAATGAGCAGTTCTTC. Translated, it gives CANNRDTNEQFF.

This clonotype has just a few counts. CDR3 amino acids: CASQSPIGSGANVLTF. CDR3 sequence (DNA): TGTGCTTCACAAAGCCCTATAGGGTCGGGGGCCAACGTCCTGACTTTC. This chain joins TRBV12-3 or TRBV12-4 and TRBJ2-6; D is ambiguous. CDR3 length: 16 amino acids.

This clonotype showed up many times. The V gene is TRBV29-1, the J gene TRBJ2-7; tentative D call: TRBD1 (5 bases). The germline V gene encodes CDR1 SQVTM and CDR2 ANQGSEA. The CDR3 length is 12 residues. V lost 7 bases, J lost 7 bases, and 17 bases lay in between. The CDR3 spells CSATVPVKEQYF. Here the CDR3 DNA reads TGCAGCGCGACAGTCCCGGTAAAGGAGCAGTACTTC.

This clonotype was observed a few times. The chain links TRBV5-4 to TRBJ2-1; possibly TRBD1 or TRBD2 for D (6 bases each). The V end was cut by 4 bases, the J end by 5 bases, with 19 bases between. CDR1 is SGHNT, CDR2 YYREEE, per germline (reference sequence). The CDR3 covers 16 residues. CDR3 sequence reads: CASSPTHGGDDNEQFF. The CDR3 DNA reads as TGTGCCAGCAGCCCCACCCACGGGGGCGATGACAATGAGCAGTTCTTC.

This clonotype turned up a few times. The J gene is TRBJ1-5, the V gene TRBV6-5, with TRBD1 matching 8 bases. V was clipped by 6 bases and J by 0 bases; unmatched bases: 4. The germline V gene encodes CDR1 MNHEY and CDR2 SVGAGI. The CDR3 covers 15 residues. DNA of the CDR3: TGTGCCAGCAGAAGGGACAGGTTTAGCAATCAGCCCCAGCATTTT. Translating gives CASRRDRFSNQPQHF.

This clonotype has a handful of counts. V is TRBV6-6 and J is TRBJ2-7, with D perhaps TRBD2 (5 bases). V lost 1 base and J lost 7, with 11 bases in between. The CDR3 loop spans 13 amino acids. The germline gives CDR1 MNHNY, CDR2 SVGAGI (reference sequence). The chain's CDR3 is CASSYWKREEQYF. CDR3 bases: TGTGCCAGCAGTTACTGGAAAAGGGAGGAGCAGTACTTC.

This clonotype was counted many times. This chain links TRBV10-1 with TRBJ1-1; the D gene is possibly TRBD1 (6 bases). From germline, CDR1 is WNHNN and CDR2 SYGVQD (reference sequence). This CDR3 has 13 residues. The ends were cut back, 5 bases at V and 1 base at J, with 8 bases in the middle. The CDR3, as DNA: TGCGCCAGCAGTCGGACAGCGAACACTGAAGCTTTCTTT. Translation: CASSRTANTEAFF.

This clonotype was observed at least ten times. This sequence joins TRBV12-3 or TRBV12-4 and TRBJ2-7, with D possibly matching TRBD1 (5 bases). This CDR3 is built from 14 residues. Trimming shortened V by 7 bases and J by 3 bases, and 16 bases separated the two germline ends. The CDR3 DNA reads TGTGCCAGCAAGACAGCCTCTCACCTCTACGAGCAGTACTTC. Protein: CASKTASHLYEQYF.